This T cell receptor (beta chain) was captured in a study of T cell responses to AZD1222 COVID-19 vaccine. Study-level points and caveats: Unmutated regions of variants are reportedly targeted by nearly half of spike-specific TCRs. Spike-specific TCR repertoires showed rising breadth and depth after two AZD1222 doses. All repertoire sampling was performed exclusively after the peak T cell response. Seropositive at baseline were only 5 or 6 AZD1222 recipients.

The length of the CDR3 is 15 residues. The V and J ends lost 1 base and 7 bases, in that order; junction bases with no gene match: 2. CDR1 is MNHEY, CDR2 SVGAGI, per germline. As for this clone: Its antigen is undetermined.

Clones were read by immunoSEQ multiplex PCR, and TCRdb kept only the in-frame ones, dropping some. The sample records roughly 120,000 clones, approximately 90% being singletons. This chain joins TRBV6-5 and TRBJ1-6; 9 bases map to TRBD1. The material was peripheral blood, obtained on day 0 of AZD1222 vaccination. The source of this sequence is an adult in good health. CDR3 loop: CASSYLGTGNSPLHF. CDR3 coding DNA: TGTGCCAGCAGTTACTTGGGGACAGGGAATTCACCCCTCCACTTT.